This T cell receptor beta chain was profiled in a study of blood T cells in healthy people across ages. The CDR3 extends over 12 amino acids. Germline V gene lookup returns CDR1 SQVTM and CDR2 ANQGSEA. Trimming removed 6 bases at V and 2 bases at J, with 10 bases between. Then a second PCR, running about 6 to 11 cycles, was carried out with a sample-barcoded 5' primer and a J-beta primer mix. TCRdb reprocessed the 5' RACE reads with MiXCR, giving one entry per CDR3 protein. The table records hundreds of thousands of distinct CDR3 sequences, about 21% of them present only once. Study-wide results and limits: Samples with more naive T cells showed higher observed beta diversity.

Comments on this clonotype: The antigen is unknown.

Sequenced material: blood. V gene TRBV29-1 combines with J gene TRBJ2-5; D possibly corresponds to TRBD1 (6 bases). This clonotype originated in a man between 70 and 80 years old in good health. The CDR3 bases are TGCAGCGTACGGACAGCTCAAGAGACCCAGTACTTC. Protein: CSVRTAQETQYF.